This entry features one TCR beta chain sequence. Its specific antigen is unknown. Within one base of it there is no much larger clone, and no base qualities were kept. The CDR3 spans 14 residues, from the cysteine through the phenylalanine. Just the 42-base CDR3 DNA is kept, in frame starting at base 1. The germline ends are 12 bases apart after V is trimmed by 3 bases and J by 3 bases. The CDR1 and CDR2 encoded by the germline V gene are SQVTM and ANQGSEA. All of the isolated RNA was reverse transcribed with the High Capacity cDNA Reverse Transcription Kit, so expressed TCRB transcripts were sequenced. Deep immunoSEQ sequencing was performed on naive, central memory and regulatory T cell samples, with an average of around 3.4 million total reads per sample. Sorted cells were lysed in RLT buffer and RNA was extracted with DNase-treated RNeasy Micro or Mini kits, depending on cell number. Each cell subset was processed on its own to prevent cross-contamination, while patient and healthy donor samples were processed together. The immunoSEQ multiplex PCR was used to amplify TCRB sequences from cDNA, generating 87-bp fragments that spanned the CDR3 region. Amplicons were sequenced on the Illumina HiSeq platform. The original pipeline was this. PCR bias was corrected computationally using synthetic template baselines, and reads within Hamming distance 2 were collapsed, with unmergeable singletons discarded. Reads were aligned against IMGT so that V, D and J genes, CDR3 length and insertions or deletions at six rearrangement sites could be assigned. Within each subset, clonotype counts were normalized to sorted cell number, after which true diversity and Gini coefficients were computed with the tcR R package. The overlap coefficient, calculated on TCRB nucleotide sequences, was used to quantify repertoire sharing. Out-of-frame TCRB sequences from naive cells were analyzed as a proxy for the pre-selection repertoire. The table comes from immuneACCESS by way of TCRdb, which keeps in-frame sequences with V and J called. Part of the clones is missing from these tables; in studies checked, under half for an unresolved V gene and the rest for unknown reasons. That table furnishes V, J and clone size, whereas the DNA furnished D and trimming. The sample includes approximately 240,000 clones, with roughly 17% observed a single time. The biggest ten clones account for less than 0.09% of the sample.

These data belong to a study of beta chain features in type 1 diabetes (dated by TCRdb to 2016 to 2018). With respect to the entire study: Patients and healthy donors did not differ in mean age, gender distribution, total cell number or subset yield. Regulatory and stem cell-like memory subsets were isolated from only 8 patients and 8 healthy donors, whereas naive and central memory subsets came from all 30 or so donors. The study compared the TCRB repertoires of sorted circulating CD4+ T cell subsets in recently diagnosed type 1 diabetes patients with those in matched healthy donors. Across all samples, about 110 million sorted cells were examined, and cell number per subset correlated strongly with RNA yield.

Each donor gave one peripheral blood draw, averaging approximately 110 mL, which was collected into heparinised tubes. A BD FACSAria II and a panel including CD45RO, CCR7, CD25, CD127, CD95 and CD27 were used to sort naive, central memory, regulatory and stem cell-like memory CD4+ T cells. Purity was above 95% for every sorted population. Right away, PBMCs were isolated by Lymphoprep density gradient centrifugation and were stained directly, with no culture step. So that batch effects would be minimized, each experiment stained and sorted samples in pairs, pairing one healthy donor with one patient. Here is what the overall study found, with its caveats: Shorter templates might be favored by PCR, yet because patient and control samples were amplified and corrected together, any such skew would affect both groups equally. At VDJ recombination sites, patients with type 1 diabetes made fewer insertions and deleted more nucleotides, a pattern implying thymic rearrangement abnormalities. Sequencing cDNA rather than genomic DNA could over-represent highly expressing activated cells, although activation and CD3 levels did not differ between groups. Only small numbers of individuals were included in the HLA sub-analyses, which left unresolved whether HLA type had any influence on TCRB rearrangement. A moderate but significant shortening of TCRB CDR3 length was observed in type 1 diabetes patients in all four CD4+ subsets. Naive, central memory and regulatory TCRB repertoires appeared more similar among patients than among healthy donors.

Sequenced sample: naive CD4+ T cells from blood. The meaning of the sample's cell subset or site label: true naive CD4+ T cells. The chain is encoded by TRBV29-1 joined to TRBJ2-1; confidence is insufficient to name the D gene. The TCR sequence derives from a man aged 25-40 years with type 1 diabetes. The CDR3 protein: CSVERHIGYNEQFF. The DNA sequence reads TGCAGCGTTGAGCGTCATATCGGCTACAATGAGCAGTTCTTC.